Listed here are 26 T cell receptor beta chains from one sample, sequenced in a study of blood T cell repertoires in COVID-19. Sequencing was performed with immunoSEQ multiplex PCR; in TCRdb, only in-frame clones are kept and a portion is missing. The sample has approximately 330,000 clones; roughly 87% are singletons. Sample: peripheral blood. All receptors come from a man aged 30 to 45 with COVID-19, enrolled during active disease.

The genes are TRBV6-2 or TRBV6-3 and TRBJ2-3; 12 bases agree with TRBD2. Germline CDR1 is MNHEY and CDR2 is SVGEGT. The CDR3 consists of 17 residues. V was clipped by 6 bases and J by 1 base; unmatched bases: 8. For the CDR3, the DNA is TGTGCCAGCAGCCGACGACTAGCGGGAGAACGCACAGATACGCAGTATTTT. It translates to CASSRRLAGERTDTQYF.

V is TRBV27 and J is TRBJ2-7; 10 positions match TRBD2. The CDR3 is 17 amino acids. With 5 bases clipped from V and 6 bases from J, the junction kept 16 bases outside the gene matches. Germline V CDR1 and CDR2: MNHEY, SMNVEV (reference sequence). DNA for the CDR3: TGTGCCAGCAGTGGCCCGCGGCGAGCGGGAGGGCGGGGCGAGCAGTACTTC. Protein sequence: CASSGPRRAGGRGEQYF.

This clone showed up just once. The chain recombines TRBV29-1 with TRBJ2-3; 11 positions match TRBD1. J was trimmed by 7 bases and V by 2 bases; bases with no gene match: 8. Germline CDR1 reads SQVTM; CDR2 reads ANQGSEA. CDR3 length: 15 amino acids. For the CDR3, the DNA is TGCAGCGTTGAACCGCGGACAGGGGGCGCATATACGCAGTATTTT. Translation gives CSVEPRTGGAYTQYF.

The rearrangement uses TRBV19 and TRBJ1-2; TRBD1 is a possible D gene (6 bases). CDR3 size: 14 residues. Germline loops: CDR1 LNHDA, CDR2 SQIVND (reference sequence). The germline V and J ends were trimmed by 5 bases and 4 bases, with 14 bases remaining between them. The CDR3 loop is CASSSQGSIYGYTF. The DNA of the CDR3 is TGTGCCAGTAGTTCTCAGGGGTCGATCTATGGCTACACCTTC.

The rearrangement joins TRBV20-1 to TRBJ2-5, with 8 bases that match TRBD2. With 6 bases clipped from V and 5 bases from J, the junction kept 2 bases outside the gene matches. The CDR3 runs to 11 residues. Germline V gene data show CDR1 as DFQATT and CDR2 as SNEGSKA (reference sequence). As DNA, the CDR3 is TGCAGTGCCCAGCGGGGGGAGACCCAGTACTTC. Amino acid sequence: CSAQRGETQYF.

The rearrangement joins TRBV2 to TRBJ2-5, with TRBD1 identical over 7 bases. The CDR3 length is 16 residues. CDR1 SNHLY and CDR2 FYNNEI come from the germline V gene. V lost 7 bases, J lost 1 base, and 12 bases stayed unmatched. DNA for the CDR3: TGTGCCAGCATGACAGGGAACCATGCCATCCAAGAGACCCAGTACTTC. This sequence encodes CASMTGNHAIQETQYF.

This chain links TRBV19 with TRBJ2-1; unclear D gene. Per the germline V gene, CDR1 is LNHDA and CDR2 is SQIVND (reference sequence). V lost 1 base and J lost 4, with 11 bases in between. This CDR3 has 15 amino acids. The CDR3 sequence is CASSIGVQNYNEQFF. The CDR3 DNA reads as TGTGCCAGTAGTATAGGGGTACAGAATTACAATGAGCAGTTCTTC.

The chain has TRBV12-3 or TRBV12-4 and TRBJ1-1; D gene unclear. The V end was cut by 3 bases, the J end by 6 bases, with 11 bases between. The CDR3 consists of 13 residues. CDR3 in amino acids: CASSLLEGAEAFF. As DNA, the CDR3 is TGTGCCAGCAGTTTGCTTGAAGGAGCTGAAGCTTTCTTT.

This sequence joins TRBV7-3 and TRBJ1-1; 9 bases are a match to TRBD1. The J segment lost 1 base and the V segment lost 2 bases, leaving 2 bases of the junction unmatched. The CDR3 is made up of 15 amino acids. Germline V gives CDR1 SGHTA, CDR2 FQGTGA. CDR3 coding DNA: TGTGCCAGCAGCTTAGGGACAGGGCCGAACACTGAAGCTTTCTTT. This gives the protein CASSLGTGPNTEAFF.

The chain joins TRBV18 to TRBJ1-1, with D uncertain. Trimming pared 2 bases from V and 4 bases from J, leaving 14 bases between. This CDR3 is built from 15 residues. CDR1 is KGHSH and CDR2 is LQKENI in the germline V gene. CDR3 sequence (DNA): TGTGCCAGCTCACCAAATGTTCAGTCGGGCACTGAAGCTTTCTTT. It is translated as CASSPNVQSGTEAFF. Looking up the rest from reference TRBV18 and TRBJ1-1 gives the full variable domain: NAGVMQNPRHLVRRRGQEARLRCSPMKGHSHVYWYRQLPEEGLKFMVYLQKENIIDESGMPKERFSAEFPKEGPSILRIQQVVRGDSAAYFCASSPNVQSGTEAFFGQGTRLTVV.

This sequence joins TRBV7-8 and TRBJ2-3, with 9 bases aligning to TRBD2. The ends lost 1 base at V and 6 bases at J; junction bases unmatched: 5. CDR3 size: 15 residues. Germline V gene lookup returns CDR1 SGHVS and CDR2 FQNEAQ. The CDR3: CASSLEAGGPDTQYF. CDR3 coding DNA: TGTGCCAGCAGCTTAGAGGCGGGAGGGCCGGATACGCAGTATTTT.

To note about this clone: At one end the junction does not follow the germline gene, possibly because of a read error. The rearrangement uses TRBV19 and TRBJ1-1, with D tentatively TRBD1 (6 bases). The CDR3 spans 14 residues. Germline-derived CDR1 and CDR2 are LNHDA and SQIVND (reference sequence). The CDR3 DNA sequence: TGTGCCAGTAGTATATCCGGGGGGCTCCTTCACTTCTGGTTT. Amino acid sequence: CASSISGGLLHFWF.

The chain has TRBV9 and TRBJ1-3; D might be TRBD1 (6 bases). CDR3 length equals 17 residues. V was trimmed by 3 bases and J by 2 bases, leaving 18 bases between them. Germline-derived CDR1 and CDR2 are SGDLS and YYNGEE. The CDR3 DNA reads TGTGCCAGCAGCGGTAGGGGGGGCGACATGACTGGAAACACCATATATTTT. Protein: CASSGRGGDMTGNTIYF.

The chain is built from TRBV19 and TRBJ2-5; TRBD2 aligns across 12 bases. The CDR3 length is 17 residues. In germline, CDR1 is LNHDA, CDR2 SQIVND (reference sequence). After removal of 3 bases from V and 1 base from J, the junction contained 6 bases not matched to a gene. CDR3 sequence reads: CASSIGLAGGTQETQYF. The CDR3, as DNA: TGTGCCAGTAGTATTGGGCTAGCGGGAGGGACCCAAGAGACCCAGTACTTC.

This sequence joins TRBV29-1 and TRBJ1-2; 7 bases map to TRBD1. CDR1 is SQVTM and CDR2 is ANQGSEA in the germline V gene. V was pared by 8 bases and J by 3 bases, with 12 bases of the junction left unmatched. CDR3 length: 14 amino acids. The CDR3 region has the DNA TGCAGCTACAGCACAGGGGTTCCCGACTATGGCTACACCTTC. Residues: CSYSTGVPDYGYTF. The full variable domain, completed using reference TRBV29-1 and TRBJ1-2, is SAVISQKPSRDICQRGTSLTIQCQVDSQVTMMFWYRQQPGQSLTLIATANQGSEATYESGFVIDKFPISRPNLTFSTLTVSNMSPEDSSIYLCSYSTGVPDYGYTFGSGTRLTVV.

CDR3 coding DNA: TGTGCCAGCAGCTTGGACAATTCTGGGGAGCTGTTTTTT. The encoded protein is CASSLDNSGELFF. The chain is built from TRBV5-8 and TRBJ2-2; the D is unclear. There are 13 residues in the CDR3. Between the trimmed V and J ends, which lost 0 bases and 8 bases, there was a span of 8 bases. Germline values: CDR1 SGHTS, CDR2 YDEGEE.

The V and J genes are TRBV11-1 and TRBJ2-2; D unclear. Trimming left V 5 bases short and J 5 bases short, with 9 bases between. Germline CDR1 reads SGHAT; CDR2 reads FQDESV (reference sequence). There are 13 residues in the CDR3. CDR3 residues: CASSPKRTGELFF. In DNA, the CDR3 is TGTGCCAGCAGCCCTAAGAGAACCGGGGAGCTGTTTTTT.

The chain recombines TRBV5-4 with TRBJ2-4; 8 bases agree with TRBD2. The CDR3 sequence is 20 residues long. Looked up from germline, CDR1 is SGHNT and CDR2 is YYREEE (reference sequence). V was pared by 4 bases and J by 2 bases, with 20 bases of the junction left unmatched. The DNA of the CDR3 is TGTGCCAGCAGCCCAGAGGGCTCTGGGGCGGGAGGAGTCTCCAAAAACATTCAGTACTTC. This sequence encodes CASSPEGSGAGGVSKNIQYF.

This CDR3 is CASTPNSLNTEAFF. DNA of the CDR3: TGTGCCAGCACCCCTAACTCGCTGAACACTGAAGCTTTCTTT. V gene TRBV6-5 combines with J gene TRBJ1-1; unclear D gene. V lost 7 bases and J 0 bases, leaving 12 bases between the germline ends. The germline gives CDR1 MNHEY, CDR2 SVGAGI. The CDR3 sequence is 14 residues long.

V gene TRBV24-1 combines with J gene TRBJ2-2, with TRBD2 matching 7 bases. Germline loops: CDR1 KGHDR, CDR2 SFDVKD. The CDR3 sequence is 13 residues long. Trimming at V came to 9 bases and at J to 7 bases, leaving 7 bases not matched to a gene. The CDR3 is CATSMVAGGELFF. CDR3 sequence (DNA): TGTGCCACCTCAATGGTAGCGGGCGGGGAGCTGTTTTTT.

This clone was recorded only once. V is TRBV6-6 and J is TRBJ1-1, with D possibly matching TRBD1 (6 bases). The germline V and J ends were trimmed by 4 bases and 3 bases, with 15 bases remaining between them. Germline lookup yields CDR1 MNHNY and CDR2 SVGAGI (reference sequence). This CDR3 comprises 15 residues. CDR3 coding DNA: TGTGCCAGCAGTTCTCAGGGGAGAGACGACACTGAAGCTTTCTTT. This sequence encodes CASSSQGRDDTEAFF.

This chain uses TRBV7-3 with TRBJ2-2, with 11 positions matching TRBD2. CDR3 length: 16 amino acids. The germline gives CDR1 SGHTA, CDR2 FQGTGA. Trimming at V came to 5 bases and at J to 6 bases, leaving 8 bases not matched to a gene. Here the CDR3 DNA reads TGTGCCAGCAGCCTACTAGCGGGAGTTCCTTCCGGGGAGCTGTTTTTT. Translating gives CASSLLAGVPSGELFF.

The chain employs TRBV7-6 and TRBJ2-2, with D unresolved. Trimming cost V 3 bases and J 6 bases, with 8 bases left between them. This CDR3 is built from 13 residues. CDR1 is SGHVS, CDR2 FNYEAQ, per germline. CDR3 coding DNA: TGTGCCAGCAGCTTTCTTCCCCCCGGGGAGCTGTTTTTT. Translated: CASSFLPPGELFF.

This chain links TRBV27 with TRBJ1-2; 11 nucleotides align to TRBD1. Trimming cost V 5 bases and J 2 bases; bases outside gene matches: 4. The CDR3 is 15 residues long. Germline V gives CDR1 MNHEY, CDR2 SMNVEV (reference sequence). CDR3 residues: CASSAWTGGNYGYTF. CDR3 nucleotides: TGTGCCAGCAGTGCTTGGACAGGGGGCAACTATGGCTACACCTTC.

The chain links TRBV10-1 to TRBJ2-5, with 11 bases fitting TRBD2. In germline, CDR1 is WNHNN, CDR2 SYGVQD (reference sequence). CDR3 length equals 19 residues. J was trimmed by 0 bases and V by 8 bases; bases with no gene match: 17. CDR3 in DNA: TGCGCCAGCTACCCCCCTTCCCCTACTAGCGGGAGATACCAAGAGACCCAGTACTTC. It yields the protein CASYPPSPTSGRYQETQYF.

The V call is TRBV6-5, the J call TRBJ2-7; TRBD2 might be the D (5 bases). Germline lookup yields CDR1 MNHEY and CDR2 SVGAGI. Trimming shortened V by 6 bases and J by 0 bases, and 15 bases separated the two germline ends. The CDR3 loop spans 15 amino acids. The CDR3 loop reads CASRRGSVGSYEQYF. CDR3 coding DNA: TGTGCCAGCAGGCGTGGGAGCGTGGGCTCCTACGAGCAGTACTTC.